This record looks at one T cell receptor beta chain sequence and its context. This clone has only a few counts. Its antigen remains undetermined. No much larger clonotype is one base removed from it; base qualities were not supplied. The data stem from a study of blood T cell repertoires in COVID-19 (dated by TCRdb to 2020 to 2022). Turning to the overall study: Collaborator samples came from the United States, Italy and Spain and covered acute and convalescent phases of COVID-19. The prospective study material was composed of cDNA or gDNA derived from T cells, B-cell-depleted T cells, or PBMCs. Subjects who had been exposed to COVID-19, were actively infected with it, or had recovered from it provided the deeply sampled blood TCRbeta repertoires that made up the dataset. The repertoires were made available in a free public database intended to serve as a resource for research on the immune response to SARS-CoV-2. Samples came from the ongoing ImmuneRACE study (first 160 participants) plus 1,254 subjects from 6 global collaborators. Sample metadata almost always included a de-identified subject ID, COVID-19 status, age in years and sex. Where available, HLA class I and class II types were obtained from metadata supplied by the sample provider rather than from assay-based typing. Paper-wide results and their limitations: How much clinical and demographic metadata was included differed by source and by participant, and the metadata was provided uncurated.

TCRbeta CDR3 regions were amplified from genomic DNA using the immunoSEQ Assay, a bias-controlled multiplex PCR. On the study's bioinformatics: Nucleated cell counts per sample were estimated from amplification of reference gene primers within the assay. To quantify the absolute abundance of each unique TCRbeta CDR3 rearrangement, sequence reads were collapsed and filtered. For each sample, productive Simpson clonality was calculated by taking the square root of Simpson's diversity index across productive rearrangements. In TCRdb, the immuneACCESS table is reduced to in-frame sequences with V and J assigned. These tables do not hold every clone; where another copy was compared, an unresolved V gene accounts for under half, and the others remain unexplained. V, J and clone size are taken as reported in that table, and D and trimming were inferred from the DNA itself. In all, the sample holds about 350,000 clones, and 80% to 90% of those were seen once. The top ten hold under 6.5% of the sample.

At one collaborating source in Seattle, patients were enrolled during active infection and were followed longitudinally through the course of disease. The collaborating institutions used their own protocols to collect whole blood in K2EDTA tubes. For TCRbeta analysis, collaborators shipped samples as frozen whole blood, isolated PBMCs, or DNA extracted from either of those sample types. Counted from cysteine to phenylalanine, this CDR3 has 12 amino acids. Only the CDR3 DNA stays, 36 bases, in frame from base 1. From V the trimming removes 5 bases and from J it removes 11 bases, while the gene matches leave 3 bases of the junction unaccounted for. The CDR1 and CDR2 encoded by the germline V gene (reference sequence) are LGHDT and YNNKEL.

The V gene is TRBV3-1 (or the pseudogene TRBV3-2) and the J gene is TRBJ2-1; 10 bases in the middle match TRBD2. The clonotype originates from a woman in her 50s with COVID-19, enrolled during active disease. The sequenced sample was peripheral blood. The CDR3 sequence is CASSELAGQQFF. Read as DNA, the sequence is TGTGCCAGCAGCGAACTAGCGGGACAGCAGTTCTTC.